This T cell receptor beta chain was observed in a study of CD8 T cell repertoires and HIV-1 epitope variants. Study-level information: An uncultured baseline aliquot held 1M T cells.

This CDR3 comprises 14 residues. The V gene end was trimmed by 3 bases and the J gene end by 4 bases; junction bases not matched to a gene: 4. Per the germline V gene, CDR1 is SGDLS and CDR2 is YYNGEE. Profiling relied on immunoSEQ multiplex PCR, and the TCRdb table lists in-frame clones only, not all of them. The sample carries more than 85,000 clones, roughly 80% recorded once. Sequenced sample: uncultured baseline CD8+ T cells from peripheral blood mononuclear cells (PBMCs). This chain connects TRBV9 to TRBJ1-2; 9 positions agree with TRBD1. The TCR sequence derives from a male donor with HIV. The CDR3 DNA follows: TGTGCCAGCAGCGGGGGACAGGGAACCTATGGCTACACCTTC. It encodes CASSGGQGTYGYTF.